A single sample gave rise to the 17 T cell receptor beta chains below, sequenced in a study of T cells in Graves' hyperthyroidism and ophthalmopathy. Amplification of TCR beta CDR3 regions used RNA as the template. The TCR CDR3 first-round RT-PCR relied on the HTBI primer set. TCRdb reanalysed the multiplex PCR reads using MiXCR and keeps one entry per CDR3 protein. The sample lists fewer than 850,000 distinct CDR3 sequences, around a sixth occurring once. Input material: blood. The receptors derive from a middle-aged man with Graves' hyperthyroidism.

This clonotype appeared a few times. The chain recombines TRBV4-1 with TRBJ2-7; 7 bases agree with TRBD2. CDR1 is MGHRA and CDR2 is YSYEKL in the germline V gene. The CDR3 extends over 15 amino acids. The V gene end was trimmed by 1 base and the J gene end by 2 bases; junction bases not matched to a gene: 5. CDR3 region: CASSQAPSGAYEQYF. CDR3 bases: TGCGCCAGCAGCCAAGCTCCTAGCGGAGCCTACGAGCAGTACTTC.

The chain carries TRBV12-3 or TRBV12-4 and TRBJ2-1, with D uncertain. This CDR3 comprises 16 residues. Trimming took 3 bases from V and 7 from J, leaving 19 bases between them. CDR3 sequence reads: CASSFYGSSLWNEQFF. CDR3 sequence (DNA): TGTGCCAGCAGTTTCTACGGTAGCTCCCTTTGGAATGAGCAGTTCTTC.

In this sample, this clonotype turned up a few times. The rearrangement links TRBV20-1 to TRBJ1-2, with TRBD1 matching 7 bases. V was pared by 5 bases and J by 5 bases, with 11 bases of the junction left unmatched. Germline values: CDR1 DFQATT, CDR2 SNEGSKA (reference sequence). The CDR3 is made up of 14 amino acids. The chain's CDR3 is CSAVPQGGLYGYTF. CDR3 in DNA: TGCAGTGCTGTGCCCCAGGGGGGCCTTTATGGCTACACCTTC.

Concerning this clonotype: A much larger clone differs by one base, so this may be a read error. The chain combines TRBV20-1 with TRBJ2-1; 9 bases are shared with TRBD2. Germline values: CDR1 DFQATT, CDR2 SNEGSKA (reference sequence). Losses at the gene ends were 7 bases for V and 4 bases for J; bases not matched to a gene: 14. The CDR3 is 16 residues long. The CDR3: CSDTTLAGAEYNEQFF. CDR3 in DNA: TGCAGTGATACCACCTTAGCGGGAGCGGAGTACAATGAGCAGTTCTTC.

This clonotype was seen many times. The chain uses TRBV7-2 and TRBJ2-7; D is ambiguous. V was shortened by 4 bases and J by 1 base, with 8 bases between the two germline ends. This CDR3 is 13 amino acids long. CDR1 SGHTA and CDR2 FQGNSA come from the germline V gene. CDR3 sequence reads: CASSSPYSYEQYF. CDR3 sequence (DNA): TGTGCCAGCAGCTCGCCTTATTCCTACGAGCAGTACTTC.

This clonotype was counted ten times or more. The chain links TRBV5-1 to TRBJ2-7; TRBD2 agrees at 10 bases. CDR3 length equals 17 residues. Germline CDR1 reads SGHRS; CDR2 reads YFSETQ. Losses at the gene ends were 4 bases for V and 0 bases for J; bases not matched to a gene: 10. DNA of the CDR3: TGCGCCAGCAGCCCACGGACTAGCGGCAGTTACTCCTACGAGCAGTACTTC. This codes for CASSPRTSGSYSYEQYF.

This clonotype was seen many times. This CDR3 is CASSPPTGGNEKLFF. The CDR3 DNA sequence: TGTGCCAGCAGCCCCCCGACAGGGGGTAATGAAAAACTGTTTTTT. The chain uses TRBV9 and TRBJ1-4; 9 nucleotides agree with TRBD1. The CDR3 spans 15 residues. Per the germline V gene, CDR1 is SGDLS and CDR2 is YYNGEE. The trim removed 4 bases at V and 4 bases at J, leaving 5 bases unmatched.

This clonotype was observed a few times. This rearrangement joins TRBV27 to TRBJ2-1; TRBD1 matches at 8 bases. CDR3 length: 15 residues. From germline, CDR1 is MNHEY and CDR2 SMNVEV (reference sequence). The V gene end was trimmed by 6 bases and the J gene end by 7 bases; junction bases not matched to a gene: 11. In DNA form, the CDR3 reads TGTGCCAGCAGCGGACTGACAGGGGCTTGGAATGAGCAGTTCTTC. Its translation: CASSGLTGAWNEQFF.

The chain combines TRBV9 with TRBJ1-6; the match to TRBD1 covers 9 bases. This CDR3 region has 14 residues. Losses at the gene ends were 0 bases for V and 9 bases for J; bases not matched to a gene: 1. Germline V gene lookup returns CDR1 SGDLS and CDR2 YYNGEE. CDR3 loop: CASSVEGQGSPLHF. The CDR3 DNA follows: TGTGCCAGCAGCGTAGAGGGACAGGGTTCACCCCTCCACTTT.

The chain carries TRBV10-3 and TRBJ2-3, with D unresolved. The CDR3 contains 16 residues. The V end was cut by 7 bases, the J end by 3 bases, with 20 bases between. The germline V gene has CDR1 ENHRY and CDR2 SYGVKD. This chain's CDR3 is CAIKNPSPVETDTQYF. In DNA, the CDR3 is TGTGCCATCAAAAACCCCTCACCTGTGGAGACAGATACGCAGTATTTT.

The chain uses TRBV28 and TRBJ1-5; D uncertain. Trimming took off 6 bases at V and 2 bases at J, with 14 bases between the two ends. Germline assignment: CDR1 MDHEN and CDR2 SYDVKM. This CDR3 is built from 15 residues. The CDR3 region has the DNA TGTGCCAGCAGCCCTCCTGCAAGGGGCAATCAGCCCCAGCATTTT. It codes for CASSPPARGNQPQHF. Based on the CDR3 plus reference TRBV28 and TRBJ1-5, the full variable domain is DVKVTQSSRYLVKRTGEKVFLECVQDMDHENMFWYRQDPGLGLRLIYFSYDVKMKEKGDIPEGYSVSREKKERFSLILESASTNQTSMYLCASSPPARGNQPQHFGDGTRLSIL.

DNA of the CDR3: TGCGCCAGCAGTGACCACGGACAATACGAGCAGTACTTC. It codes for CASSDHGQYEQYF. The gene calls are TRBV10-1 and TRBJ2-7, with D perhaps matching TRBD1 (5 bases). The CDR3 has 13 amino acids. Germline assignment: CDR1 WNHNN and CDR2 SYGVQD (reference sequence). Trimming took off 3 bases at V and 4 bases at J, with 10 bases between the two ends.

This clonotype has ten or more counts. V usage is TRBV10-3 and J usage is TRBJ2-5, with D possibly TRBD1 on 6 matching bases. Germline CDR1 ENHRY, CDR2 SYGVKD. V was clipped by 2 bases and J by 2 bases, with 9 bases between them. This CDR3 has 14 residues. CDR3 nucleotide sequence: TGTGCCATCAGTGAGGACAGGACTCAAGAGACCCAGTACTTC. Translated, it gives CAISEDRTQETQYF.

This clonotype turned up a few times. This chain connects TRBV19 to TRBJ2-1, with 12 nucleotides matching TRBD2. Germline CDR1 reads LNHDA; CDR2 reads SQIVND (reference sequence). V was clipped by 0 bases and J by 9 bases; unmatched bases: 6. The CDR3 contains 16 residues. CDR3 in amino acids: CASSIDGLAGLAEQFF. DNA for the CDR3: TGTGCCAGTAGTATAGACGGACTAGCGGGATTGGCTGAGCAGTTCTTC. The entire variable domain, with the rest obtained from reference TRBV19 and TRBJ2-1, is as follows: DGGITQSPKYLFRKEGQNVTLSCEQNLNHDAMYWYRQDPGQGLRLIYYSQIVNDFQKGDIAEGYSVSREKKESFPLTVTSAQKNPTAFYLCASSIDGLAGLAEQFFGPGTRLTVL.

This clonotype has only a few counts. V usage is TRBV7-2 and J usage is TRBJ2-2; a possible D gene is TRBD2 (6 bases). This CDR3 is 14 amino acids long. V was clipped by 5 bases and J by 8 bases, with 15 bases between them. Germline assignment: CDR1 SGHTA and CDR2 FQGNSA. CDR3 in amino acids: CASSRDFPGGELFF. CDR3 bases: TGTGCCAGCAGCCGGGACTTCCCGGGAGGGGAGCTGTTTTTT.

This clonotype has ten or more counts. CDR3 nucleotides: TGTGCCCTCCGTCGGGGTGTGAACACTGAAGCTTTCTTT. Amino acid sequence: CALRRGVNTEAFF. The chain recombines TRBV7-8 with TRBJ1-1, with no clear D. CDR3 length equals 13 residues. Trimming stripped 11 bases from V and 0 bases from J, with 13 bases between. The germline V gene encodes CDR1 SGHVS and CDR2 FQNEAQ.

The chain carries TRBV5-4 and TRBJ2-2, with 9 bases matching TRBD1. This CDR3 comprises 14 residues. With V trimmed by 4 bases and J by 6 bases, 4 bases remained unmatched. CDR1 is SGHNT, CDR2 YYREEE, per germline (reference sequence). In DNA, the CDR3 is TGTGCCAGCAGCAAACAGGGGGCCTCCGGGGAGCTGTTTTTT. This gives the protein CASSKQGASGELFF.